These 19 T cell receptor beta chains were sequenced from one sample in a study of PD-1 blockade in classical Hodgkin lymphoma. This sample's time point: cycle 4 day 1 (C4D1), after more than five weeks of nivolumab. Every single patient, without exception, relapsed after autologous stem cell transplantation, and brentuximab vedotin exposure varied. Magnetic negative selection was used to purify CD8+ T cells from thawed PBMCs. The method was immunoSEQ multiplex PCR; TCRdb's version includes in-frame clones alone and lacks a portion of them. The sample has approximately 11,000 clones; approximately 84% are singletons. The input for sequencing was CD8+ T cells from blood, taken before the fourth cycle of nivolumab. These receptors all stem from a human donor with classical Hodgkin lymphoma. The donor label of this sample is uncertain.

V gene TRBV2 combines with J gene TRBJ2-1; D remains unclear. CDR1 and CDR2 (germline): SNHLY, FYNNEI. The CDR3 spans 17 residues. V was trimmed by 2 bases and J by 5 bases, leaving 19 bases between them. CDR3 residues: CASSEPGLYPEDNEQFF. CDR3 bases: TGTGCCAGCAGTGAACCCGGGTTATACCCCGAGGACAATGAGCAGTTCTTC.

The CDR3 DNA reads TGTGCCAGCAGTTCCGACAGGGGAGAAACCGGGGAGCTGTTTTTT. The encoded protein is CASSSDRGETGELFF. V usage is TRBV27 and J usage is TRBJ2-2; 8 nucleotides line up with TRBD1. J gave up 5 bases and V 4 bases, and 6 bases lay outside the gene matches. This CDR3 spans 15 amino acids. CDR1 is MNHEY and CDR2 is SMNVEV in the germline V gene (reference sequence).

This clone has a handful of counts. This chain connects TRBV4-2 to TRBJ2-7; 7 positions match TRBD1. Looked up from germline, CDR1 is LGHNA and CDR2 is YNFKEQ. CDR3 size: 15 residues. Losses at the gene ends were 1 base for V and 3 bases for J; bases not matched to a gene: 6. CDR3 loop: CASSQVGDRVYEQYF. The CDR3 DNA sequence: TGTGCCAGCAGCCAAGTCGGAGACAGGGTCTACGAGCAGTACTTC.

CDR3 DNA: TGTGCCAGCAGTTTTTGGGGATCGGACACTGAAGCTTTCTTT. Amino acids: CASSFWGSDTEAFF. The chain recombines TRBV28 with TRBJ1-1; D is unclear. Germline V gene data show CDR1 as MDHEN and CDR2 as SYDVKM. V was cut by 3 bases and J by 3 bases, with 11 bases left in between. This CDR3 has 14 amino acids.

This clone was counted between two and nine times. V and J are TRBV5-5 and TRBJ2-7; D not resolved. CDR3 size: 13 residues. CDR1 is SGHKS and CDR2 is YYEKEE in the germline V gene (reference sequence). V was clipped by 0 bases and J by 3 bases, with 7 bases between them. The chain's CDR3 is CASSLVPDYEQYF. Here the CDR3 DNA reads TGTGCCAGCAGCTTGGTCCCGGACTACGAGCAGTACTTC.

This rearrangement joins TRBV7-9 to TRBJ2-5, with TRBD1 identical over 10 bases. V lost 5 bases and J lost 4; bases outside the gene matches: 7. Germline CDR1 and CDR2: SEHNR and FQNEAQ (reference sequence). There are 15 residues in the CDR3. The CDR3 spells CASSIGTGVGETQYF. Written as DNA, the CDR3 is TGTGCCAGCAGCATTGGGACAGGGGTCGGAGAGACCCAGTACTTC.

The CDR3 DNA reads TGTGCCAGTAGTATAAGTCAGGTGGAGCAGTTCTTC. It yields the protein CASSISQVEQFF. This rearrangement joins TRBV19 to TRBJ2-1; D ambiguous. The V end lost 2 bases, the J end lost 10 bases, and 9 bases lay between the germline ends. Germline values: CDR1 LNHDA, CDR2 SQIVND (reference sequence). This CDR3 region has 12 residues.

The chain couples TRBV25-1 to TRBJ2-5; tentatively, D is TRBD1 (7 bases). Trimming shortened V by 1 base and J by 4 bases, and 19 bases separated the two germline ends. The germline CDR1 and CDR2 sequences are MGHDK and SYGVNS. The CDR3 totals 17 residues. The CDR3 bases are TGTGCCAGCAGTGAATTGAACCCCACGCAGGGGGGAGAGACCCAGTACTTC. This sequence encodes CASSELNPTQGGETQYF.

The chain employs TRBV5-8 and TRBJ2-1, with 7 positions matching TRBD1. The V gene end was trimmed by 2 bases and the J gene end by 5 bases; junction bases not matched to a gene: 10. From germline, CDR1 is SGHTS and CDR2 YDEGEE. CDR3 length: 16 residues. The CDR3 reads CASSFPQQGVNNEQFF. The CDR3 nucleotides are TGTGCCAGCAGCTTTCCGCAGCAGGGGGTCAACAATGAGCAGTTCTTC.

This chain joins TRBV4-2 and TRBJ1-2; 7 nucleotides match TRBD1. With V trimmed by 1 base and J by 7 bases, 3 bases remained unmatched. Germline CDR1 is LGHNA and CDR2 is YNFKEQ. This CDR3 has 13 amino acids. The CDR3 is CASSQGTGAGYTF. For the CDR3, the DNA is TGTGCCAGCAGCCAAGGGACAGGTGCTGGCTACACCTTC.

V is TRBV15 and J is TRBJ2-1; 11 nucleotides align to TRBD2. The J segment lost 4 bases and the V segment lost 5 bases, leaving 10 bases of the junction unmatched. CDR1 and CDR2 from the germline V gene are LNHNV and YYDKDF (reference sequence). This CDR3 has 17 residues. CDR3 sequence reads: CATSSNPGTSGYNEQFF. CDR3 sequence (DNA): TGTGCCACCAGCTCGAACCCTGGGACTAGCGGATACAATGAGCAGTTCTTC.

Written as DNA, the CDR3 is TGTGCCAGCAGCCACCGGGGGGGCCCCCGGTGGGATGAGCAGTTCTTC. Translating it yields CASSHRGGPRWDEQFF. The rearrangement links TRBV13 to TRBJ2-1; 8 positions agree with TRBD2. Looked up from germline, CDR1 is PRHDT and CDR2 is FYEKMQ (reference sequence). The CDR3 loop spans 16 amino acids. V was clipped by 5 bases and J by 8 bases; unmatched bases: 14.

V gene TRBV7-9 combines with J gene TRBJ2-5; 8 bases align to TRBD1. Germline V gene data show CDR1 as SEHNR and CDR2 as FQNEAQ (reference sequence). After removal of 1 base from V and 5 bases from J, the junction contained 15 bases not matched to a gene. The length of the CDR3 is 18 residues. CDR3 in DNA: TGTGCCAGCAGCTTAGTTATCCCTTTTCAGGGGGCGACTGAGACCCAGTACTTC. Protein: CASSLVIPFQGATETQYF.

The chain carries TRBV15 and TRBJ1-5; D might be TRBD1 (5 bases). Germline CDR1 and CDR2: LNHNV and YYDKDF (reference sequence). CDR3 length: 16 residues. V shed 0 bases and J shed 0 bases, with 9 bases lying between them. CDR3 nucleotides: TGTGCCACCAGCAGAGATTGGGACGGTAGCAATCAGCCCCAGCATTTT. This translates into CATSRDWDGSNQPQHF.

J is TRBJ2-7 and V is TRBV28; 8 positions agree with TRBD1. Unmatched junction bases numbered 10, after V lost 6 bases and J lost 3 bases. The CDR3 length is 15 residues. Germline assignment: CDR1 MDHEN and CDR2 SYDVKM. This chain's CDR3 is CASRTTTGANYEQYF. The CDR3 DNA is TGTGCCAGCAGAACGACGACAGGGGCAAACTACGAGCAGTACTTC.

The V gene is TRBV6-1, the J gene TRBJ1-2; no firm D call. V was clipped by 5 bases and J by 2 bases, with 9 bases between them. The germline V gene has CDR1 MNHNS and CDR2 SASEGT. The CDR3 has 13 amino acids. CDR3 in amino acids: CASSLTENYGYTF. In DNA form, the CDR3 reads TGTGCCAGCAGTCTGACGGAGAACTATGGCTACACCTTC.

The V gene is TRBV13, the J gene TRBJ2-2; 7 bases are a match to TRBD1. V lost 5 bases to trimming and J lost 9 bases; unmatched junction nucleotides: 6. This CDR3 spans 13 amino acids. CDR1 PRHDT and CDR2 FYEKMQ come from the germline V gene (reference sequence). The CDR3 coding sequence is TGTGCCAGCAGCCTATCGACAGGGTGGGAGCTGTTTTTT. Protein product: CASSLSTGWELFF. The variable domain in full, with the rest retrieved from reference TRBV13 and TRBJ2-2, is AAGVIQSPRHLIKEKRETATLKCYPIPRHDTVYWYQQGPGQDPQFLISFYEKMQSDKGSIPDRFSAQQFSDYHSELNMSSLELGDSALYFCASSLSTGWELFFGEGSRLTVL.

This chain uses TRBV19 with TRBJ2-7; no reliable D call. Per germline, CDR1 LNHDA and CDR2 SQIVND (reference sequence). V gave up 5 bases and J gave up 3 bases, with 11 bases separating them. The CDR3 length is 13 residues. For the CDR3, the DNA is TGTGCCAGTAGTTCCAGGACCTACTACGAGCAGTACTTC. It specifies CASSSRTYYEQYF.

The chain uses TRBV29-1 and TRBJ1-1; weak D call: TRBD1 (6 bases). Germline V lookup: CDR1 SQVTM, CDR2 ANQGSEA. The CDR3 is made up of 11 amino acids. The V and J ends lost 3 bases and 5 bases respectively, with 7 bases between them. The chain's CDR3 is CSVDRGTEAFF. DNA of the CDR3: TGCAGCGTTGACAGGGGAACTGAAGCTTTCTTT.